This TCR beta chain was captured by sequencing in a study of blood T cell repertoires in COVID-19. Background on the study: Italy, Spain and the United States were the sources of the convalescent and acute COVID-19 samples.

This table comes from immunoSEQ multiplex PCR, and its TCRdb copy is limited to in-frame clones, with some not included. The sample lists some 59,000 clones, more than 80% occurring once. CDR3 length: 12 residues. Per the germline V gene, CDR1 is SEHNR and CDR2 is FQNEAQ (reference sequence). V was shortened by 2 bases and J by 7 bases, with 9 bases between the two germline ends. The chain employs TRBV7-9 and TRBJ2-7; no firm D call. The receptor was derived from a woman aged 55 to 70 with acute or convalescent COVID-19. The sequenced material came from peripheral blood. The CDR3 bases are TGTGCCAGCAGCTTATCAGACTGGGAGCAGTACTTC. Protein: CASSLSDWEQYF.